Listed here are 21 T cell receptor beta chains from one sample, sequenced in a study of blood T cell repertoires in COVID-19 (dated by TCRdb to the early 2020s). The library was made by the immunoSEQ multiplex PCR assay. This is the immuneACCESS table as TCRdb keeps it, with only in-frame sequences that have V and J called. A part of the clones is gone; compared with another copy, unresolved V genes explain less than half, and the rest is unexplained. This sample is represented by tens of thousands of clones; 70% to 90% of them were singletons. Around 4.5% of the sample rests with the top ten. The sequenced sample consisted of peripheral blood. All receptors derive from a man between 60 and 75 years old with COVID-19, enrolled during active disease.

V usage is TRBV30 and J usage is TRBJ2-1; D gene uncertain. Germline V lookup: CDR1 GTSNPN, CDR2 SVGIG (reference sequence). This CDR3 is built from 13 residues. Deletions cut 2 bases from V and 4 bases from J, with 9 bases between. CDR3 sequence reads: CAWSLDRYNEQFF. Here the CDR3 DNA reads TGTGCCTGGAGTCTTGATAGATACAATGAGCAGTTCTTC.

The chain joins TRBV7-2 to TRBJ1-1; no firm D call. Germline V gene lookup returns CDR1 SGHTA and CDR2 FQGNSA. The V gene lost 0 bases and the J gene lost 3 bases, with 17 bases spanning the gap. This CDR3 has 17 residues. The CDR3 loop is CASSLAIWEIGDTEAFF. As DNA, the CDR3 is TGTGCCAGCAGCTTAGCGATTTGGGAGATTGGGGACACTGAAGCTTTCTTT.

The rearrangement uses TRBV24-1 and TRBJ2-7; 10 bases match TRBD1. Germline V lookup: CDR1 KGHDR, CDR2 SFDVKD. Trimming cost V 6 bases and J 4 bases; bases outside gene matches: 8. The CDR3 sequence is 15 residues long. The CDR3 here is CATSNPGQGSYEQYF. The CDR3 DNA reads TGTGCCACCAGTAACCCGGGACAGGGGTCTTACGAGCAGTACTTC.

This clone appeared a single time. The chain links TRBV2 to TRBJ1-2, with TRBD1 as a possible D gene (6 bases). CDR1 is SNHLY and CDR2 is FYNNEI in the germline V gene. CDR3 length: 17 residues. V was trimmed by 6 bases and J by 0 bases, leaving 20 bases between them. CDR3 loop: CASRTSPDWTANYGYTF. DNA for the CDR3: TGTGCCAGCAGAACTTCCCCCGACTGGACAGCTAACTATGGCTACACCTTC. The full variable domain, in which reference TRBV2 and TRBJ1-2 provide the parts outside the CDR3, is EPEVTQTPSHQVTQMGQEVILRCVPISNHLYFYWYRQILGQKVEFLVSFYNNEISEKSEIFDDQFSVERPDGSNFTLKIRSTKLEDSAMYFCASRTSPDWTANYGYTFGSGTRLTVV.

V gene TRBV5-1 combines with J gene TRBJ2-7; 10 nucleotides match TRBD2. The CDR3 has 20 amino acids. Per the germline V gene, CDR1 is SGHRS and CDR2 is YFSETQ. The ends lost 4 bases at V and 0 bases at J; junction bases unmatched: 19. The CDR3, as DNA: TGCGCCAGCAGCCTCAGGCCAGCGGGAGGGCCGATGGGGCGCTCCTACGAGCAGTACTTC. It translates to CASSLRPAGGPMGRSYEQYF.

V is TRBV2 and J is TRBJ2-2; 7 nucleotides line up with TRBD2. This CDR3 is 15 amino acids long. Germline CDR1 and CDR2: SNHLY and FYNNEI. V lost 3 bases and J lost 4; bases outside the gene matches: 5. The CDR3 sequence is CASSDLGGSTGELFF. CDR3 sequence (DNA): TGTGCCAGCAGTGATTTGGGGGGGAGCACCGGGGAGCTGTTTTTT.

The V gene is TRBV19, the J gene TRBJ1-1, with D unresolved. Between the trimmed V and J ends, which lost 4 bases and 2 bases, there was a span of 8 bases. Looked up from germline, CDR1 is LNHDA and CDR2 is SQIVND (reference sequence). CDR3 length equals 13 residues. The CDR3 protein is CASSTKKNTEAFF. The CDR3 DNA reads TGTGCCAGTAGTACCAAAAAAAACACTGAAGCTTTCTTT. The whole variable domain, filled in from reference TRBV19 and TRBJ1-1, reads DGGITQSPKYLFRKEGQNVTLSCEQNLNHDAMYWYRQDPGQGLRLIYYSQIVNDFQKGDIAEGYSVSREKKESFPLTVTSAQKNPTAFYLCASSTKKNTEAFFGQGTRLTVV.

This clone showed up just once. The gene calls are TRBV27 and TRBJ2-3, with D possibly matching TRBD1 (5 bases). The germline V and J ends were trimmed by 7 bases and 2 bases, with 10 bases remaining between them. Looked up from germline, CDR1 is MNHEY and CDR2 is SMNVEV (reference sequence). CDR3 length: 13 amino acids. The CDR3 reads CASTAGYTDTQYF. CDR3 DNA sequence: TGTGCCAGCACCGCAGGGTACACAGATACGCAGTATTTT.

The CDR3 region has the DNA TGTGCCAGCAGTCTTAAATTCAGGGGACCCCACACAGATACGCAGTATTTT. It encodes CASSLKFRGPHTDTQYF. This chain links TRBV21-1 with TRBJ2-3; TRBD1 is the table's D call, not checked against the DNA. TRBV21-1 is annotated as a pseudogene. The CDR3 is made up of 17 amino acids.

The J gene is TRBJ1-1, the V gene TRBV18, with D possibly matching TRBD1 (6 bases). The length of the CDR3 is 16 residues. The germline gives CDR1 KGHSH, CDR2 LQKENI. Trimming shortened V by 3 bases and J by 0 bases, and 14 bases separated the two germline ends. CDR3 sequence: CASSPRQVTMNTEAFF. CDR3 in DNA: TGTGCCAGCTCACCTAGACAGGTCACCATGAACACTGAAGCTTTCTTT.

V is TRBV7-2 and J is TRBJ2-7; D unresolved. The CDR3 contains 14 residues. V was trimmed by 3 bases and J by 6 bases, leaving 15 bases between them. Germline assignment: CDR1 SGHTA and CDR2 FQGNSA. CDR3 coding DNA: TGTGCCAGCAGCTTTAGAGGTCTAGGCGTCGAGCAGTACTTC. It specifies CASSFRGLGVEQYF.

The CDR3 here is CASSVGPPRETQYF. CDR3 in DNA: TGTGCCAGCAGCGTAGGCCCCCCCAGGGAGACCCAGTACTTC. The rearrangement uses TRBV9 and TRBJ2-5; D gene uncertain. The CDR3 sequence is 14 residues long. V lost 0 bases and J 5 bases, leaving 11 bases between the germline ends. Germline V gene data show CDR1 as SGDLS and CDR2 as YYNGEE.

The V and J genes are TRBV2 and TRBJ2-5, with D possibly TRBD2 on 5 matching bases. The ends were cut back, 2 bases at V and 5 bases at J, with 12 bases in the middle. CDR1 is SNHLY, CDR2 FYNNEI, per germline. The CDR3 contains 14 residues. Here the CDR3 DNA reads TGTGCCAGCAGTGAAAAGGCAGGCGGGGAGACCCAGTACTTC. It translates to CASSEKAGGETQYF.

The gene calls are TRBV7-9 and TRBJ2-2, with D perhaps matching TRBD1 (6 bases). Deletions cut 3 bases from V and 3 bases from J, with 8 bases between. Germline V gives CDR1 SEHNR, CDR2 FQNEAQ (reference sequence). The CDR3 runs to 14 residues. The CDR3 DNA sequence: TGTGCCAGCAGCTTGGGACACGACACCGGGGAGCTGTTTTTT. The encoded protein is CASSLGHDTGELFF.

The chain links TRBV9 to TRBJ2-3, with 10 bases lining up with TRBD1. Germline CDR1 SGDLS, CDR2 YYNGEE. The CDR3 contains 16 residues. Trimming cost V 4 bases and J 2 bases; bases outside gene matches: 7. This CDR3 reads CASSNPGQGYTDTQYF. In DNA form, the CDR3 reads TGTGCCAGCAGCAACCCGGGACAGGGGTACACAGATACGCAGTATTTT.

V is TRBV11-2 and J is TRBJ2-3, with 12 positions matching TRBD2. The CDR3 extends over 18 amino acids. Germline assignment: CDR1 SGHAT and CDR2 FQNNGV. The V and J ends lost 0 bases and 6 bases, in that order; junction bases with no gene match: 10. The CDR3 DNA reads TGTGCCAGCAGCTTAGATCGGGCTAGCGGGAGGGCCAGGGATACGCAGTATTTT. It yields the protein CASSLDRASGRARDTQYF.

V usage is TRBV5-1 and J usage is TRBJ1-3; 8 bases match TRBD1. The CDR3 length is 16 residues. The junction had 2 bases not matched to a gene; V was cut back by 0 bases and J by 0 bases. Germline values: CDR1 SGHRS, CDR2 YFSETQ. The CDR3: CASSLGDRSSGNTIYF. CDR3 DNA: TGCGCCAGCAGCTTGGGGGACAGGAGCTCTGGAAACACCATATATTTT.

The chain employs TRBV6-5 and TRBJ1-3; no firm D call. In germline, CDR1 is MNHEY, CDR2 SVGAGI. V lost 4 bases and J lost 0, with 10 bases in between. The CDR3 spans 15 residues. The CDR3 reads CASSWGGDSGNTIYF. The CDR3 bases are TGTGCCAGCAGTTGGGGAGGCGACTCTGGAAACACCATATATTTT.

The rearrangement links TRBV18 to TRBJ2-7; TRBD2 aligns across 13 bases. This CDR3 region has 16 residues. J gave up 6 bases and V 5 bases, and 10 bases lay outside the gene matches. Germline-derived CDR1 and CDR2 are KGHSH and LQKENI. The CDR3 loop is CASSLRTSGSGSEQYF. As DNA, the CDR3 is TGTGCCAGCTCATTACGGACTAGCGGGAGCGGTTCCGAGCAGTACTTC.

The chain recombines TRBV13 with TRBJ2-7; TRBD2 matches 9 bases. Germline loops: CDR1 PRHDT, CDR2 FYEKMQ (reference sequence). The J segment lost 4 bases and the V segment lost 4 bases, leaving 8 bases of the junction unmatched. This CDR3 contains 15 residues. CDR3 DNA: TGTGCCAGCAGCTCGAAGACTAGCGGAAAATACGAGCAGTACTTC. It is translated as CASSSKTSGKYEQYF.

The chain links TRBV10-2 to TRBJ1-3; maybe TRBD1 (5 bases). The germline V and J ends were trimmed by 8 bases and 4 bases, with 12 bases remaining between them. CDR1 is WSHSY and CDR2 is SAAADI in the germline V gene. There are 13 residues in the CDR3. CDR3 coding DNA: TGCGCCAGCGGACGGGGGGAAGGAAACACCATATATTTT. As protein: CASGRGEGNTIYF.